The 26 T cell receptor beta chains below were found in one sample sequenced in a study of human T cells and chemical hapten exposure. Time point noted: patch test 3, about 24 weeks after DPC sensitization. This sample's treatment: therapeutic diphenylcyclopropenone sensitization with weekly scalp DPC. A single record per CDR3 protein comes from TCRdb applying MiXCR to the RACE reads. The table shows under 200,000 distinct CDR3 sequences, with roughly 25% occurring only once. The starting material was whole blood, obtained in connection with sensitization to the hapten diphenylcyclopropenone (DPC). The receptor set was obtained from a woman under 30 with alopecia areata. Some clones in this sample may be carry-over from other donors' samples.

This clonotype was recorded only once. This chain uses TRBV6-6 with TRBJ2-7; a weak D match, TRBD1 (6 bases). CDR3 length: 14 amino acids. Trimming took 6 bases from V and 0 from J, leaving 12 bases between them. Germline CDR1 is MNHNY and CDR2 is SVGAGI (reference sequence). The CDR3 protein is CASRPRTASYEQYF. The CDR3 nucleotides read TGTGCCAGCAGACCCCGGACAGCCTCCTACGAGCAGTACTTC.

The chain recombines TRBV25-1 with TRBJ2-1; TRBD2 aligns across 8 bases. Germline loops: CDR1 MGHDK, CDR2 SYGVNS. The CDR3 has 14 amino acids. V trimming: 10 bases; J trimming: 3 bases; junction bases outside the gene matches: 8. As DNA, the CDR3 is TGTGCCACCCAGGGACTAGGGGACTACAATGAGCAGTTCTTC. Residues: CATQGLGDYNEQFF.

The sample holds a few counts of this clonotype. The chain uses TRBV6-2 or TRBV6-3 and TRBJ2-5; D is undetermined. The CDR3 totals 12 residues. CDR1 is MNHEY and CDR2 is SVGEGT in the germline V gene. V lost 6 bases to trimming and J lost 6 bases, with 11 bases between them. The CDR3 region is CASRTLTKTQYF. The CDR3 DNA reads as TGTGCCAGCAGGACCTTGACGAAGACCCAGTACTTC.

This clonotype has a handful of counts. J is TRBJ2-1 and V is TRBV2, with 8 positions matching TRBD1. The CDR3 extends over 16 amino acids. Germline CDR1 and CDR2: SNHLY and FYNNEI. The V segment lost 0 bases and the J segment 5 bases; nucleotides outside the gene matches: 6. The CDR3 is CASSEASTDRDNEQFF. DNA for the CDR3: TGTGCCAGCAGTGAAGCCTCAACGGACAGGGACAATGAGCAGTTCTTC.

This chain uses TRBV7-6 with TRBJ2-7; 8 nucleotides line up with TRBD1. CDR1 and CDR2 from the germline V gene are SGHVS and FNYEAQ. Losses at the gene ends were 4 bases for V and 2 bases for J; bases not matched to a gene: 7. The CDR3 runs 15 residues. The CDR3 DNA follows: TGTGCCAGCAGCTCGGGACCGGGACAGGCCTACGAGCAGTACTTC. Translated, it gives CASSSGPGQAYEQYF.

The chain combines TRBV28 with TRBJ2-5, with D possibly matching TRBD1 (6 bases). The CDR3 has 13 residues. Trimming removed 5 bases at V and 5 bases at J, with 12 bases between. Germline lookup yields CDR1 MDHEN and CDR2 SYDVKM. In DNA, the CDR3 is TGTGCCAGCAGTAAACAGGGAGATGAGACCCAGTACTTC. Translation gives CASSKQGDETQYF.

Many counts were recorded for this clonotype. This sequence joins TRBV7-9 and TRBJ2-7; TRBD1 might be the D (6 bases). The germline gives CDR1 SEHNR, CDR2 FQNEAQ (reference sequence). There are 15 residues in the CDR3. The germline V and J ends were trimmed by 3 bases and 0 bases, with 12 bases remaining between them. For the CDR3, the DNA is TGTGCCAGCAGCTTTGACAGGATAAACTCCTACGAGCAGTACTTC. Amino acid sequence: CASSFDRINSYEQYF. The variable domain in full, with the rest retrieved from reference TRBV7-9 and TRBJ2-7, is DTGVSQNPRHKITKRGQNVTFRCDPISEHNRLYWYRQTLGQGPEFLTYFQNEAQLEKSRLLSDRFSAERPKGSFSTLEIQRTEQGDSAMYLCASSFDRINSYEQYFGPGTRLTVT.

Only a few counts were recorded for this clonotype. The chain couples TRBV6-5 to TRBJ2-4; weak D call: TRBD2 (5 bases). The V gene's germline CDR1 is MNHEY and CDR2 SVGAGI. The V and J ends lost 6 bases and 3 bases respectively, with 9 bases between them. The CDR3 sequence is 13 residues long. The CDR3 DNA follows: TGTGCCAGCAGGGGTGAGGGCAAAAACATTCAGTACTTC. It yields the protein CASRGEGKNIQYF.

This clonotype was found a few times. The chain joins TRBV29-1 to TRBJ2-3, with 7 bases identical to TRBD1. CDR1 and CDR2 from the germline V gene are SQVTM and ANQGSEA. The CDR3 length is 14 residues. J lost 2 bases, V lost 4 bases, and 6 bases had no gene match. The CDR3 DNA is TGCAGCGTTGGAGCAGGGGGTTCCACAGATACGCAGTATTTT. It codes for CSVGAGGSTDTQYF.

This clonotype was counted a few times. V usage is TRBV5-1 and J usage is TRBJ1-1; D may be TRBD1 (5 bases). Per germline, CDR1 SGHRS and CDR2 YFSETQ. This CDR3 has 14 amino acids. Trimming took 3 bases from V and 4 from J, leaving 13 bases between them. The CDR3 region has the DNA TGCGCCAGCAGCTCCCCGGGAGGGACCACTGAAGCTTTCTTT. It codes for CASSSPGGTTEAFF.

V is TRBV7-6 and J is TRBJ2-1; D is undetermined. The germline CDR1 and CDR2 sequences are SGHVS and FNYEAQ. This CDR3 has 15 amino acids. V lost 2 bases to trimming and J lost 2 bases, with 10 bases between them. DNA of the CDR3: TGTGCCAGCAGCTTATCCCTGGAAACCTACAATGAGCAGTTCTTC. Translating it yields CASSLSLETYNEQFF.

This chain joins TRBV10-2 and TRBJ2-1; 10 bases are a match to TRBD2. CDR1 is WSHSY, CDR2 SAAADI, per germline. V dropped 5 bases and J dropped 0; count of bases not matched to a gene: 4. The CDR3 covers 16 residues. CDR3 sequence reads: CASSRPSGSSYNEQFF. The CDR3 DNA reads as TGCGCCAGCAGTCGGCCTAGCGGGAGCTCCTACAATGAGCAGTTCTTC.

The V gene is TRBV6-2 or TRBV6-3, the J gene TRBJ1-1; D gene unclear. The germline CDR1 and CDR2 sequences are MNHEY and SVGEGT. V was trimmed by 4 bases and J by 4 bases, leaving 16 bases between them. The CDR3 length is 15 residues. CDR3 in amino acids: CASSSLPMAITEAFF. Written as DNA, the CDR3 is TGTGCCAGCAGTTCGCTTCCCATGGCCATCACTGAAGCTTTCTTT.

The rearrangement uses TRBV6-4 and TRBJ2-1; TRBD2 matches at 8 bases. CDR1 and CDR2 (germline): MRHNA, SNTAGT. The CDR3 totals 15 residues. Trimming took 3 bases from V and 5 from J; bases not matched to a gene: 6. In DNA form, the CDR3 reads TGTGCCAGCAGTGAATTCGGGGGGGGACACAATGAGCAGTTCTTC. This translates into CASSEFGGGHNEQFF.

The rearrangement uses TRBV20-1 and TRBJ2-1; D may be TRBD2 (6 bases). This CDR3 has 15 amino acids. The germline gives CDR1 DFQATT, CDR2 SNEGSKA (reference sequence). The germline V and J ends were trimmed by 1 base and 2 bases, with 12 bases remaining between them. CDR3 in DNA: TGCAGTGCTAGAGTTGTCGGGGGAACCTACAATGAGCAGTTCTTC. Encoded protein: CSARVVGGTYNEQFF.

The chain is built from TRBV7-2 and TRBJ2-7; TRBD2 matches 11 bases. The CDR3 is made up of 17 amino acids. The V gene end was trimmed by 5 bases and the J gene end by 7 bases; junction bases not matched to a gene: 16. Germline lookup yields CDR1 SGHTA and CDR2 FQGNSA. CDR3 residues: CASSLRLAGTLLGEQYF. The CDR3, as DNA: TGTGCCAGCAGCCTCAGACTAGCGGGAACCTTATTGGGGGAGCAGTACTTC.

The chain recombines TRBV6-2 or TRBV6-3 with TRBJ1-1; D is possibly TRBD1 (5 bases). The germline CDR1 and CDR2 sequences are MNHEY and SVGEGT. Trimming shortened V by 6 bases and J by 8 bases, and 16 bases separated the two germline ends. The CDR3 has 13 amino acids. CDR3 amino acids: CASSRTAGLEAFF. CDR3 bases: TGTGCCAGCAGCCGGACGGCAGGGTTGGAAGCTTTCTTT.

The rearrangement joins TRBV10-3 to TRBJ2-5, with D uncertain. This CDR3 has 12 amino acids. V lost 2 bases and J 5 bases, leaving 6 bases between the germline ends. Germline V CDR1 and CDR2: ENHRY, SYGVKD. The CDR3 here is CAISEVTETQYF. As DNA, the CDR3 is TGTGCCATCAGTGAGGTTACGGAGACCCAGTACTTC.

This clonotype was seen a handful of times. The chain joins TRBV18 to TRBJ1-6; unclear D gene. CDR1 and CDR2 from the germline V gene are KGHSH and LQKENI. V was pared by 3 bases and J by 7 bases, with 7 bases between. CDR3 length equals 13 residues. CDR3 in DNA: TGTGCCAGCTCACCGAAAAGGAATTCACCCCTCCACTTT. It encodes CASSPKRNSPLHF.

V gene TRBV9 combines with J gene TRBJ1-2, with D possibly being TRBD1 (5 bases). The CDR3 consists of 16 residues. Germline CDR1 is SGDLS and CDR2 is YYNGEE. V lost 6 bases, J lost 8 bases, and 26 bases lay in between. The CDR3 region is CASTPTPDRFLGGYTF. As DNA, the CDR3 is TGTGCCAGCACCCCAACACCCGACAGATTCCTGGGGGGCTACACCTTC.

This clonotype has a handful of counts. This sequence joins TRBV4-3 and TRBJ1-2; unclear D gene. V gave up 0 bases and J gave up 2 bases, with 13 bases separating them. The CDR3 has 16 amino acids. CDR1 is LGHNA and CDR2 is YSLEER in the germline V gene. The DNA of the CDR3 is TGCGCCAGCAGCCAAGATGCGGCAGGAGGAAACTATGGCTACACCTTC. Protein sequence: CASSQDAAGGNYGYTF.

This clonotype was seen more than once but under ten times. The chain joins TRBV7-6 to TRBJ2-6; possible D gene TRBD2, 6 bases. Germline loops: CDR1 SGHVS, CDR2 FNYEAQ. The germline V and J ends were trimmed by 5 bases and 12 bases, with 17 bases remaining between them. The CDR3 sequence is 14 residues long. The CDR3 bases are TGTGCCAGCAGCGCTCCGGGACTCCGGGCCGTCCTGACTTTC. Protein sequence: CASSAPGLRAVLTF.

This clonotype was counted between two and nine times. J is TRBJ2-5 and V is TRBV6-2 or TRBV6-3; 9 nucleotides match TRBD2. The germline CDR1 and CDR2 sequences are MNHEY and SVGEGT. V was pared by 2 bases and J by 7 bases, with 11 bases of the junction left unmatched. The CDR3 loop spans 16 amino acids. This CDR3 reads CASSYGPSGDIWTQYF. The DNA for the CDR3 is TGTGCCAGCAGTTACGGTCCTAGCGGGGACATCTGGACCCAGTACTTC.

The V gene is TRBV6-2 or TRBV6-3, the J gene TRBJ2-2, with D possibly TRBD2 on 6 matching bases. In germline, CDR1 is MNHEY, CDR2 SVGEGT. This CDR3 is 17 amino acids long. Trimming pared 7 bases from V and 0 bases from J, leaving 18 bases between. CDR3 in DNA: TGTGCCAGCAAATCCTGGCGGGGCCCTGCGAACACCGGGGAGCTGTTTTTT. As protein: CASKSWRGPANTGELFF.

The V and J genes are TRBV4-2 and TRBJ2-2, with D unclear. The CDR3 extends over 14 amino acids. The germline V gene encodes CDR1 LGHNA and CDR2 YNFKEQ. Deletions cut 3 bases from V and 7 bases from J, with 12 bases between. Written as DNA, the CDR3 is TGTGCCAGCAGCCAGGCTCAGGTCAGCGGGGAGCTGTTTTTT. Residues: CASSQAQVSGELFF.

V gene TRBV4-2 combines with J gene TRBJ2-3; 10 bases match TRBD2. Germline CDR1 and CDR2: LGHNA and YNFKEQ. This CDR3 spans 17 amino acids. Trimming cost V 5 bases and J 1 base; bases outside gene matches: 9. CDR3: CASSSTTGTSGTDTQYF. Written as DNA, the CDR3 is TGTGCCAGCAGCTCAACCACGGGGACTAGCGGCACAGATACGCAGTATTTT.